This T cell receptor beta chain was recovered during a study of cytotoxic CD8 clonotypes in ibrutinib-treated CLL. Target depth was 1 in 200,000 to 1 in 1 million T cells, about 10x per clonotype. Profiling relied on immunoSEQ multiplex PCR, and the TCRdb table lists in-frame clones only, not all of them. The table records hundreds of thousands of clones, about three quarters of them present only once. For this clone: Its cognate antigen is unknown.

V lost 2 bases to trimming and J lost 10 bases; unmatched junction nucleotides: 9. CDR1 is SGHRS and CDR2 is YFSETQ in the germline V gene. This CDR3 comprises 14 residues. Findings of the study overall: While tracking circulating CD8+ T-cell counts, baseline clonality exceeded that of age-matched healthy donors. Clonality increased at ibrutinib response and stayed stable in sustained remission. At progression, however, it fell back toward baseline.

The clonotype was recovered from a human donor with chronic lymphocytic leukemia. This chain connects TRBV5-1 to TRBJ2-1, with 7 bases lining up with TRBD1. The source material was PBMCs, sampled after 24 months of ibrutinib treatment. The CDR3 sequence: CASSFSGTEGEQFF. DNA of the CDR3: TGCGCCAGCAGCTTTTCCGGGACAGAAGGCGAGCAGTTCTTC.